The clone carrying this T cell receptor (beta chain) was seen repeatedly, ten times or more. Its antigen is not known. This specimen belongs to a study of regulatory T cells in long-lasting Graves disease. Notes on the study in general: Favoring TRBV28, TRBJ1-2 and TRBJ2-5 was a feature seen in persistent disease.

In building TCR beta libraries, iRepertoire HTBI primers were used together with Arm-PCR of CDR3 regions. TCRdb recomputed calls from the multiplex PCR reads with MiXCR, one row per CDR3 protein. The repertoire consists of roughly 560,000 distinct CDR3 sequences, with about 12% occurring once and the leading ten covering about 8.3%. Documented time point: newly diagnosed GD, antithyroid drugs for less than 3 months. Generation of the TCR library employed RNA extracted from PBMCs. V gave up 5 bases and J gave up 8 bases; unmatched junction bases: 17. The CDR3 length is 17 residues. Germline-derived CDR1 and CDR2 are MNHEY and SMNVEV (reference sequence). The same specimen was also included in a second study, on T cells in Graves' hyperthyroidism and ophthalmopathy. That study adds: During a first-round RT-PCR of the TCR CDR3, the HTBI primer set was used. Among clonotypes expanded in thyroid above 0.001, most were also found in blood.

V is TRBV27 and J is TRBJ1-4; 7 nucleotides agree with TRBD1. This TCR derives from a woman aged 30 to 39 with Graves disease. The sample was peripheral blood mononuclear cells (PBMCs), taken at new diagnosis, from a patient treated with antithyroid drugs. CDR3 protein: CASSGRGIRGVEEKLFF. The CDR3 region has the DNA TGTGCCAGCAGTGGCAGGGGGATTCGTGGGGTAGAGGAAAAACTGTTTTTT.